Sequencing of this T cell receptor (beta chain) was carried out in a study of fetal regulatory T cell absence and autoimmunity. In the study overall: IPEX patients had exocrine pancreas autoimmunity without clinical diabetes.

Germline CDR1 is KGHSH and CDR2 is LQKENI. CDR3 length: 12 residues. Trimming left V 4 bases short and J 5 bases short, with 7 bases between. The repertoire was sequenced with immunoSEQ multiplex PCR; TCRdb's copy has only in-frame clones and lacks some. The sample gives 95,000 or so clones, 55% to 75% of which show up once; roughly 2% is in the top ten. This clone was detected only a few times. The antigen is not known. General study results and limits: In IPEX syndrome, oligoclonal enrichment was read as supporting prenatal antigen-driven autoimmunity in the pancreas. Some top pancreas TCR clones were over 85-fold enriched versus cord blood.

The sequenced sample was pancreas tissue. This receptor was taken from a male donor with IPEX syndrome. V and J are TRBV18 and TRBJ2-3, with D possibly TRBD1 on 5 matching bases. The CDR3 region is CASSLQGDTQYF. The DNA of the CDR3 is TGTGCCAGCTCACTCCAGGGAGATACGCAGTATTTT.